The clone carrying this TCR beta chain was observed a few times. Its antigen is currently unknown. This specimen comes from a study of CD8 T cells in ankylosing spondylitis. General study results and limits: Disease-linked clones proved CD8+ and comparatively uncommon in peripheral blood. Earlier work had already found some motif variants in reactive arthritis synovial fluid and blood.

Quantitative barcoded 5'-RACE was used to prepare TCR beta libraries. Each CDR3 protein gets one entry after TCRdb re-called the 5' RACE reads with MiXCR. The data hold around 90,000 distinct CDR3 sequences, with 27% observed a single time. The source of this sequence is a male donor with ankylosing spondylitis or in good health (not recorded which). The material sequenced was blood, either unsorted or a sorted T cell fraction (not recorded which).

This CDR3 reads CASSPLLAGISYEQYF. In nucleotides, the CDR3 is TGTGCCAGCAGCCCCCTCTTGGCGGGGATATCCTACGAGCAGTACTTC. J is TRBJ2-7 and V is TRBV7-2; perhaps TRBD2 as D (6 bases). Germline lookup yields CDR1 SGHTA and CDR2 FQGNSA. V was cut by 5 bases and J by 1 base, with 18 bases left in between. The CDR3 sequence is 16 residues long. Complete variable domain (other parts from reference TRBV7-2 and TRBJ2-7): GAGVSQSPSNKVTEKGKDVELRCDPISGHTALYWYRQSLGQGLEFLIYFQGNSAPDKSGLPSDRFSAERTGGSVSTLTIQRTQQEDSAVYLCASSPLLAGISYEQYFGPGTRLTVT.